These T cell receptor beta chains were read from a single sample in a study of cytomegalovirus exposure and HLA in healthy donors. Method: immunoSEQ multiplex PCR; TCRdb's copy keeps in-frame clones and lacks some. The data show tens of thousands of clones, 78% seen once. Sequencing used PBMCs. These receptors all stem from a middle-aged man in good health and CMV-seronegative. Both conserved end residues are part of each CDR3. A D gene is named only where the DNA matches it firmly. Size values are once, few and many counts, or a class for expanded clones, and some rows have none.

TRBJ2-7,TRBD2,-,TRBV10-3,CAISGGRGPHEQYF,TGTGCCATCAGTGGGGGGAGGGGCCCCCACGAGCAGTACTTC
TRBJ1-1,-,-,TRBV29-1,CSVPTMLDTEAFF,TGCAGCGTTCCTACTATGTTGGACACTGAAGCTTTCTTT
TRBJ2-7,TRBD1,-,TRBV28,CASRGQGKGQYF,TGTGCCAGCCGGGGACAGGGTAAAGGGCAGTACTTC
TRBJ2-5,TRBD2,-,TRBV9,CASSIGTSGGGETQYF,TGTGCCAGCAGCATTGGGACTAGCGGGGGCGGAGAGACCCAGTACTTC
TRBJ1-1,-,-,TRBV29-1,CSVVQGGASEAFF,TGCAGCGTTGTGCAGGGTGGGGCCTCTGAAGCTTTCTTT
TRBJ1-1,-,-,TRBV27,CASSLVRGAEAFF,TGTGCCAGCAGTCTTGTCAGGGGCGCTGAAGCTTTCTTT
TRBJ2-1,TRBD1,-,TRBV5-1,CASSRQGGEYNEQFF,TGCGCCAGCAGCCGACAGGGTGGGGAATACAATGAGCAGTTCTTC
TRBJ2-1,TRBD2,-,TRBV5-1,CASSRGGPASGRYRYNEQFF,TGCGCCAGCAGTCGGGGGGGGCCGGCTAGCGGGAGGTATCGATACAATGAGCAGTTCTTC
TRBJ2-7,TRBD1,-,TRBV5-1,CASSLHAAGGEQYF,TGCGCCAGCAGCTTACACGCGGCAGGGGGCGAGCAGTACTTC
TRBJ2-1,-,-,TRBV7-2,CASSLVLQGDEQFF,TGTGCCAGCAGCTTAGTTCTACAGGGCGATGAGCAGTTCTTC
TRBJ2-2,-,-,TRBV18,CASSPLSSGFSGELFF,TGTGCCAGCTCACCACTCTCTAGTGGTTTCTCCGGGGAGCTGTTTTTT
TRBJ2-1,TRBD2,-,TRBV2,CASRRGGAPYNEQFF,TGTGCCAGCAGACGCGGGGGGGCCCCCTACAATGAGCAGTTCTTC
TRBJ2-6,TRBD1,-,TRBV2,CASSGTGGSGANVLTF,TGTGCCAGCAGTGGGACAGGGGGGTCCGGGGCCAACGTCCTGACTTTC
TRBJ1-1,-,-,TRBV16,CASSQWALNTEAFF,TGTGCCAGCAGCCAATGGGCGCTGAACACTGAAGCTTTCTTT
TRBJ2-7,-,-,TRBV5-1,CASSTQGYEQYF,TGCGCCAGCAGCACACAGGGTTACGAGCAGTACTTC
TRBJ1-1,TRBD1,few,TRBV2,CASRTTGGNTEAFF,TGTGCCAGCAGGACGACAGGGGGGAACACTGAAGCTTTCTTT
TRBJ1-3,-,-,TRBV19,CASSIMSGSGNTIYF,TGTGCCAGTAGTATAATGTCAGGCTCTGGAAACACCATATATTTT
TRBJ2-1,-,-,TRBV4-1,CASSGQLYNEQFF,TGCGCCAGCAGCGGGCAGCTCTACAATGAGCAGTTCTTC
TRBJ1-6,-,few,TRBV6-5,CASSPPGTNSPLHF,TGTGCCAGCAGTCCGCCCGGGACAAATTCTCCCCTCCACTTT
TRBJ2-7,-,-,TRBV19,CASSIGRVHDHEQYF,TGTGCCAGTAGTATAGGCCGGGTCCACGACCACGAGCAGTACTTC
TRBJ1-1,-,-,TRBV19,CASTLTVNTEAFF,TGTGCCAGCACCCTTACAGTGAACACTGAAGCTTTCTTT
TRBJ2-2,-,-,TRBV6-5,CASRRANTGELFF,TGTGCCAGCAGGCGGGCGAACACCGGGGAGCTGTTTTTT
TRBJ1-5,-,-,TRBV15,CATSRKQGWFQPQHF,TGTGCCACCAGCAGAAAACAGGGCTGGTTCCAGCCCCAGCATTTT
TRBJ2-7,-,-,TRBV7-8,CASSLLGGRTPGYEQYF,TGTGCCAGCAGCTTATTGGGGGGTCGGACCCCTGGGTACGAGCAGTACTTC
TRBJ2-7,TRBD2,-,TRBV5-1,CASRGLAGTYEQYF,TGCGCCAGCAGGGGACTAGCGGGGACCTACGAGCAGTACTTC
TRBJ2-7,-,once,TRBV11-2,CASSNRFKIYEQYF,TGTGCCAGTTCCAACAGGTTTAAAATTTACGAGCAGTACTTC
TRBJ2-7,TRBD2,-,TRBV5-4,CASSSTSGVIYEQYF,TGTGCCAGCAGCTCGACTAGCGGGGTAATCTACGAGCAGTACTTC
TRBJ2-3,TRBD2,-,TRBV7-3,CASSLRGSGGFGDTQYF,TGTGCCAGCAGCTTAAGGGGTAGCGGGGGGTTCGGAGATACGCAGTATTTT
TRBJ1-1,-,-,TRBV27,CASNRGRGDRRNTEAFF,TGTGCCAGCAATCGGGGACGGGGAGACAGGCGGAACACTGAAGCTTTCTTT
TRBJ1-1,TRBD1,-,TRBV27,CASSWGQGRNTEAFF,TGTGCCAGCAGTTGGGGACAGGGCCGGAACACTGAAGCTTTCTTT
TRBJ1-5,-,few,TRBV18,CASSPVAEVGNQPQHF,TGTGCCAGCTCACCAGTCGCGGAGGTGGGCAATCAGCCCCAGCATTTT
TRBJ2-3,-,-,TRBV27,CASTHRLGVGGADTQYF,TGTGCCAGCACCCACAGGTTAGGGGTAGGGGGAGCAGATACGCAGTATTTT
TRBJ1-4,TRBD1,-,TRBV28,CASSLRTGGPSSVF,TGTGCCAGCAGTTTAAGGACAGGGGGCCCCTCCTCTGTTTTT
TRBJ2-5,TRBD1,-,TRBV11-2,CASSLEGQAMEETQYF,TGTGCCAGCAGCTTAGAGGGACAGGCAATGGAAGAGACCCAGTACTTC
TRBJ2-3,-,-,TRBV6-4,CASSDWQGSSTDTQYF,TGTGCCAGCAGTGACTGGCAGGGCTCTAGCACAGATACGCAGTATTTT
TRBJ2-1,TRBD2,-,TRBV19,CASSLLSGEYNEQFF,TGTGCCAGTAGTCTCCTTAGCGGGGAATACAATGAGCAGTTCTTC
TRBJ2-1,TRBD2,-,TRBV2,CASRLLAGTRHNEQFF,TGTGCCAGCAGGTTACTAGCGGGGACCCGCCACAATGAGCAGTTCTTC
TRBJ2-3,TRBD1,-,TRBV5-5,CACPGAGQGGTDTQYF,TGTGCCTGCCCCGGGGCGGGACAGGGGGGCACAGATACGCAGTATTTT
TRBJ2-2,-,-,TRBV9,CASSVSDTGELFF,TGTGCCAGCAGCGTTTCGGACACCGGGGAGCTGTTTTTT
TRBJ2-1,TRBD2,-,TRBV10-3,CAIRIGGGAGVNEQFF,TGTGCCATCAGGATCGGGGGGGGCGCAGGGGTCAATGAGCAGTTCTTC
TRBJ2-7,-,once,TRBV27,CASSFRRASYEQYF,TGTGCCAGCAGTTTCCGGCGGGCCTCCTACGAGCAGTACTTC
TRBJ2-3,TRBD1,-,TRBV6-1,CASTRGQGATDTQYF,TGTGCCAGCACCCGGGGACAGGGGGCGACAGATACGCAGTATTTT